These T cell receptor beta chains were read from a single sample in a study of circulating and synovial CD4+ cells in juvenile arthritis. Here immunoSEQ multiplex PCR was the method, and the copy in TCRdb shows in-frame clones only, minus some. In the table there are around 32,000 clones, more than 90% of which are singletons. Sequenced material: CD4+ T cells from blood. These receptors were taken from a human donor with juvenile idiopathic arthritis. Each CDR3 is given with its conserved first and last residue. The D gene is left open where the match is weak. Where a row states a size, it is once, few, many or the class of an expanded clone; other rows omit it.

clone_size,v_call,j_call,d_call,cdr3_aa,cdr3_nt
once,TRBV7-9,TRBJ1-5,-,CASSLASARLYSNQPQHF,TGTGCCAGCAGCTTAGCATCGGCCAGGCTTTATAGCAATCAGCCCCAGCATTTT
-,TRBV7-2,TRBJ1-1,TRBD1,CASSWRTGARTEAFF,TGTGCCAGCAGCTGGAGGACAGGGGCTCGCACTGAAGCTTTCTTT
-,TRBV19,TRBJ1-2,TRBD1,CASRPGQGNYGYTF,TGTGCCAGTAGGCCGGGACAGGGCAACTATGGCTACACCTTC
-,TRBV7-9,TRBJ2-1,-,CASSLYSGLHNEQFF,TGTGCCAGCAGCTTATATAGCGGTCTCCACAATGAGCAGTTCTTC
once,TRBV7-3,TRBJ2-6,-,CASSYPPVPGANVLTF,TGTGCCAGCAGCTACCCCCCGGTCCCTGGGGCCAACGTCCTGACTTTC
-,TRBV4-3,TRBJ2-3,-,CASSAQSGLSTDTQYF,TGCGCCAGCAGCGCCCAGAGCGGGCTTAGCACAGATACGCAGTATTTT
-,TRBV5-5,TRBJ2-7,-,CASSLAGRLYEQYF,TGTGCCAGCAGCTTGGCCGGCAGACTTTACGAGCAGTACTTC
-,TRBV7-9,TRBJ1-1,-,CASDRSLDTEAFF,TGTGCCAGTGACAGAAGCTTGGACACTGAAGCTTTCTTT
-,TRBV6-7,TRBJ2-3,-,CASSFYSTDTQYF,TGTGCCAGCAGTTTCTATAGCACAGATACGCAGTATTTT
-,TRBV4-3,TRBJ1-2,TRBD1,CASSPTQGNYGYTF,TGCGCCAGCAGCCCGACACAGGGGAACTATGGCTACACCTTC
-,TRBV6-1,TRBJ1-1,-,CASSETGGGGIMNTEAFF,TGTGCCAGCAGTGAAACTGGAGGGGGGGGGATAATGAACACTGAAGCTTTCTTT
-,TRBV4-2,TRBJ1-2,-,CASSNPLTGNYGYTF,TGTGCCAGCAGCAACCCCCTAACAGGGAACTATGGCTACACCTTC
-,TRBV18,TRBJ2-7,-,CASSLERGGTYEQYF,TGTGCCAGCTCACTCGAGAGGGGGGGCACCTACGAGCAGTACTTC
-,TRBV5-1,TRBJ2-7,TRBD1,CASSRQGSMYEQYF,TGCGCCAGCAGCCGACAGGGTAGTATGTACGAGCAGTACTTC
once,TRBV5-1,TRBJ1-1,-,CASTTLGGRSTEAFF,TGCGCCAGCACGACCCTCGGGGGTAGGAGCACTGAAGCTTTCTTT
-,TRBV7-2,TRBJ2-7,-,CASSHPGAEREQYF,TGTGCCAGCAGCCATCCGGGAGCAGAAAGGGAGCAGTACTTC
-,TRBV10-3,TRBJ1-6,TRBD1,CAISRDRTDSSPLHF,TGTGCCATCAGTCGGGACAGAACGGATTCGTCACCCCTCCACTTT
-,TRBV28,TRBJ1-2,-,CASRAPSGYGYTF,TGTGCCAGCCGAGCCCCTTCAGGGTATGGCTACACCTTC
-,TRBV10-3,TRBJ2-1,TRBD2,CAISESRGSYNEQFF,TGTGCCATCAGTGAGTCGCGGGGGTCCTACAATGAGCAGTTCTTC
-,TRBV18,TRBJ1-5,-,CASSPEDRPNQPQHF,TGTGCCAGCTCACCAGAAGACAGGCCCAATCAGCCCCAGCATTTT
-,TRBV7-2,TRBJ2-7,TRBD1,CASSSPGQAREQYF,TGTGCCAGCAGCTCTCCGGGACAGGCTCGTGAGCAGTACTTC
-,TRBV7-2,TRBJ1-2,-,CASSLPSRVGYGYTF,TGTGCCAGCAGCTTACCCTCCAGGGTAGGGTATGGCTACACCTTC
-,TRBV19,TRBJ2-7,-,CASSIVQEGEQYF,TGTGCCAGTAGTATAGTCCAGGAGGGGGAGCAGTACTTC
-,TRBV7-6,TRBJ2-7,TRBD1,CASSRRTGENYEQYF,TGTGCCAGCAGCCGAAGGACAGGGGAAAACTACGAGCAGTACTTC
-,TRBV11-3,TRBJ1-6,TRBD1,CASSPDREGPLHF,TGTGCCAGCAGCCCGGACAGGGAGGGACCCCTCCACTTT
once,TRBV28,TRBJ2-7,TRBD2,CASSLGLAGVYEQYF,TGTGCCAGCAGTTTGGGTCTAGCGGGAGTTTACGAGCAGTACTTC
-,TRBV7-9,TRBJ2-2,-,CASSFVSYTGELFF,TGTGCCAGCAGCTTTGTCAGTTACACCGGGGAGCTGTTTTTT
-,TRBV5-8,TRBJ2-2,TRBD2,CASSSPGTSGNTGELFF,TGTGCCAGCAGCTCCCCCGGGACTAGCGGGAACACCGGGGAGCTGTTTTTT
-,TRBV7-9,TRBJ2-1,-,CASSADGAGPFYNEQFF,TGTGCCAGCAGCGCGGATGGGGCGGGACCTTTCTACAATGAGCAGTTCTTC
-,TRBV9,TRBJ1-3,-,CASSARQGNGNTIYF,TGTGCCAGCAGCGCCCGGCAGGGAAACGGAAACACCATATATTTT
-,TRBV9,TRBJ1-1,-,CASSVVDKGYTEAFF,TGTGCCAGCAGCGTAGTAGACAAGGGGTACACTGAAGCTTTCTTT
few,TRBV28,TRBJ2-7,-,CASRGTPPDYEQYF,TGTGCCAGCAGGGGGACTCCGCCTGACTACGAGCAGTACTTC
few,TRBV19,TRBJ1-4,-,CASSPDRSTEKLFF,TGTGCCAGTAGTCCCGATAGGAGCACTGAAAAACTGTTTTTT
-,TRBV11-3,TRBJ2-1,TRBD1,CASSFLTGGLNEQFF,TGTGCCAGCAGCTTTCTGACAGGGGGCCTCAATGAGCAGTTCTTC